The entry below gives a single T cell receptor beta chain sequence along with its context. Its cognate antigen is unknown. Germline-derived CDR1 and CDR2 are SGHVS and FNYEAQ. The CDR3 extends over 18 amino acids. This entry comes from a study of T cells expressing NK-cell markers. Overall study: CD3+CD56+NKG2C+, CD3+CD56+NKG2C- and CD3+CD56-NKG2C+ T cells, once sorted, supplied the TCR beta repertoires. Findings of the study overall: The dominant NKG2C+ clonotypes represented about 1.0-7.0% of CD8+ T cells in several donors. Evidence did not settle whether expanded NKG2C+ T cell clones targeted HCMV.

In generating TCR beta cDNA, 5'RACE template switching with UMIs was used. TCRdb re-called the 5' RACE reads; one entry per CDR3 protein, DNA not given. The repertoire table contains roughly 390,000 distinct CDR3 sequences. This chain uses TRBV7-6 with TRBJ1-1. The sequencing input was blood T cells: a sorted CD56 or NKG2C T cell subset, CD4+ or CD8+ T cells, or bulk PBMC T cells (not recorded which). The receptor was isolated from a woman aged 45-65 years in good health. The CDR3 is CASSLETAGSWRNTEAFF. Filled out from reference TRBV7-6 and TRBJ1-1, the complete variable domain reads GAGVSQSPRYKVTKRGQDVALRCDPISGHVSLYWYRQALGQGPEFLTYFNYEAQQDKSGLPNDRFSAERPEGSISTLTIQRTEQRDSAMYRCASSLETAGSWRNTEAFFGQGTRLTVV.